This T cell receptor beta chain is drawn from a study of blood T cells in healthy people across ages. Study summary: Capture by template switching was about one barcoded beta molecule per two T cells.

Next came a second PCR, run for roughly 7 to 12 cycles, which used a sample-barcoded 5' primer along with a J-beta primer mix. TCRdb re-called the 5' RACE reads through MiXCR, storing one row per CDR3 protein. Of more than 750,000 distinct CDR3 sequences detected, 25% to 35% appear once; the ten largest clones hold 10%. CDR3 size: 15 residues. Trimming removed 0 bases from V and 0 bases from J, with 9 bases in between. Germline CDR1 reads DFQATT; CDR2 reads SNEGSKA (reference sequence). There were at least 5 micrograms of total RNA extracted from every sample. This clonotype showed up just a few times. The data were also submitted as part of a second study, on T cells of mothers and their children. Per that study: For related and unrelated pairs alike, thymic selection shapes TCR recombination output similarly.

This chain uses TRBV20-1 with TRBJ1-5, with D tentatively TRBD1 (6 bases). Sequencing used blood. This TCR derives from a woman aged 40-49 years in good health. This CDR3 is CSARDGTNSNQPQHF. The CDR3 nucleotides read TGCAGTGCTAGAGATGGGACAAATAGCAATCAGCCCCAGCATTTT.